One sample yielded the 14 T cell receptor beta chains listed below, sequenced in a study of regulatory T cells in long-lasting Graves disease. The time point denotes: newly diagnosed GD, antithyroid drugs for less than 3 months. RNA isolated from PBMCs was used to make the TCR library. Arm-PCR with iRepertoire HTBI primers amplified the CDR3 regions for these TCR beta libraries. MiXCR was run by TCRdb on the multiplex PCR reads, yielding one entry per CDR3 protein. The sample contains approximately 470,000 distinct CDR3 sequences, 15% to 20% of which appear only once. These same records also appear under a second study, on T cells in Graves' hyperthyroidism and ophthalmopathy.

This specimen was peripheral blood mononuclear cells (PBMCs), taken at new diagnosis, from a patient treated with antithyroid drugs. All receptors come from a middle-aged man with Graves disease.

In this sample, this clonotype turned up many times. V gene TRBV3-1 combines with J gene TRBJ1-1, with D perhaps matching TRBD1 (5 bases). Trimming shortened V by 3 bases and J by 1 base, and 9 bases separated the two germline ends. Germline CDR1 LGHDT, CDR2 YNNKEL (reference sequence). The CDR3 spans 14 residues. In DNA, the CDR3 is TGTGCCAGCAGCCACACGGGACGGAACACTGAAGCTTTCTTT. This sequence encodes CASSHTGRNTEAFF. Full variable domain (rest looked up from reference TRBV3-1 and TRBJ1-1): DTAVSQTPKYLVTQMGNDKSIKCEQNLGHDTMYWYKQDSKKFLKIMFSYNNKELIINETVPNRFSPKSPDKAHLNLHINSLELGDSAVYFCASSHTGRNTEAFFGQGTRLTVV.

In this sample, this clonotype turned up many times. The V gene is TRBV12-3 or TRBV12-4, the J gene TRBJ2-1, with D unclear. Trimming removed 6 bases at V and 1 base at J, with 4 bases between. CDR3 size: 12 residues. The CDR3 DNA sequence: TGTGCCAGCAGACCGTCCTACAATGAGCAGTTCTTC. Translating it yields CASRPSYNEQFF.

There are many counts of this clonotype. V usage is TRBV24-1 and J usage is TRBJ2-1, with TRBD2 matching over 11 bases. From germline, CDR1 is KGHDR and CDR2 SFDVKD. The CDR3 contains 14 residues. With 6 bases clipped from V and 7 bases from J, the junction kept 4 bases outside the gene matches. CDR3 bases: TGTGCCACCAGTCGTCTAGCGGGAGGTAATGAGCAGTTCTTC. Its protein is CATSRLAGGNEQFF.

This clonotype has a handful of counts. This sequence joins TRBV28 and TRBJ2-6; D ambiguous. V lost 0 bases and J 0 bases, leaving 6 bases between the germline ends. The V gene's germline CDR1 is MDHEN and CDR2 SYDVKM. The CDR3 spans 16 residues. CDR3 amino acids: CASSLWRGSGANVLTF. CDR3 DNA: TGTGCCAGCAGTTTATGGCGAGGCTCTGGGGCCAACGTCCTGACTTTC.

There are a few counts of this clonotype. The CDR3 does not end in the conserved phenylalanine or tryptophan, so this is likely a read error. This rearrangement joins TRBV20-1 to TRBJ2-7, with 9 nucleotides matching TRBD2. This CDR3 is 15 amino acids long. Unmatched junction bases numbered 9, after V lost 6 bases and J lost 0 bases. Germline lookup yields CDR1 DFQATT and CDR2 SNEGSKA (reference sequence). The CDR3 DNA reads TGCAGTGCCACGCCAAATAGCGGGAGCTCCTACGAGCAGTACTCC. This gives the protein CSATPNSGSSYEQYS.

This clonotype was seen a few times. The chain links TRBV12-3 or TRBV12-4 to TRBJ1-3; a weak D match, TRBD1 (6 bases). The CDR3 consists of 18 residues. Trimming shortened V by 6 bases and J by 0 bases, and 21 bases separated the two germline ends. The CDR3 loop is CASSRRPVGQLSGNTIYF. For the CDR3, the DNA is TGTGCCAGCAGCCGACGACCCGTCGGACAGCTCTCTGGAAACACCATATATTTT.

This chain connects TRBV12-3 or TRBV12-4 to TRBJ1-5; 8 positions match TRBD1. The CDR3 is 18 residues long. After removal of 4 bases from V and 7 bases from J, the junction contained 18 bases not matched to a gene. The CDR3 spells CASSYSTGTGSTAQPQHF. CDR3 in DNA: TGTGCCAGCAGTTACTCGACCGGGACAGGAAGTACAGCACAGCCCCAGCATTTT.

At least ten counts were recorded for this clonotype. The chain couples TRBV7-9 to TRBJ2-1, with a tentative D call TRBD1 (6 bases). V lost 1 base, J lost 6 bases, and 10 bases lay in between. Germline values: CDR1 SEHNR, CDR2 FQNEAQ (reference sequence). There are 14 residues in the CDR3. As DNA, the CDR3 is TGTGCCAGCAGCTTAGGTGGACAGAGCAATGAGCAGTTCTTC. It yields the protein CASSLGGQSNEQFF.

This clonotype was recorded at least ten times. The V call is TRBV11-2, the J call TRBJ1-1; D unclear. The V end was cut by 1 base, the J end by 4 bases, with 10 bases between. Germline V gene lookup returns CDR1 SGHAT and CDR2 FQNNGV. This CDR3 comprises 14 residues. CDR3 amino acids: CASSLVAQGTEAFF. CDR3 DNA sequence: TGTGCCAGCAGCTTAGTTGCCCAAGGCACTGAAGCTTTCTTT.

This clonotype was recorded many times. The chain links TRBV2 to TRBJ2-7; D is uncertain. The CDR3 contains 16 residues. Germline V CDR1 and CDR2: SNHLY, FYNNEI. V dropped 3 bases and J dropped 0 bases, with 15 bases sitting between them. CDR3 nucleotides: TGTGCCAGCAGTGATCTTTCCAGCCAATTCTCCTACGAGCAGTACTTC. This encodes CASSDLSSQFSYEQYF.

The table lists this clonotype with a few counts. The chain combines TRBV5-1 with TRBJ2-7; the D is unclear. The CDR3 extends over 16 amino acids. Germline CDR1 and CDR2: SGHRS and YFSETQ. Trimming shortened V by 4 bases and J by 0 bases, and 17 bases separated the two germline ends. This CDR3 is CASSPVGRLSSYEQYF. The CDR3 coding sequence is TGCGCCAGCAGCCCGGTGGGCAGACTTTCCTCCTACGAGCAGTACTTC.

This clonotype was detected many times. The DNA for the CDR3 is TGCAGCGTTGACAGCTATGGCTACACCTTC. Residues: CSVDSYGYTF. The chain carries TRBV29-1 and TRBJ1-2; D gene unclear. V dropped 3 bases and J dropped 4 bases, with 3 bases sitting between them. The CDR3 sequence is 10 residues long. The germline gives CDR1 SQVTM, CDR2 ANQGSEA.

A word on this clonotype: One junction end disagrees with the germline gene, perhaps due to a read error. This chain links TRBV9 with TRBJ1-1; 7 bases match TRBD1. The CDR3 spans 14 residues. Germline lookup yields CDR1 SGDLS and CDR2 YYNGEE. The CDR3 coding sequence is TGTGCCGGCAGCGTGACAGGGCTGAACACTGAAGCTTTCTTT. Translated, it gives CAGSVTGLNTEAFF.

The table lists this clonotype with many counts. V is TRBV30 and J is TRBJ2-7; the match to TRBD1 covers 8 bases. The germline CDR1 and CDR2 sequences are GTSNPN and SVGIG (reference sequence). V shed 5 bases, J shed 5 bases, and the junction held 11 bases outside the gene matches. The CDR3 extends over 14 amino acids. The DNA of the CDR3 is TGTGCCTGGGACCGGGACAGGATAGGGAACGAGCAGTACTTC. This gives the protein CAWDRDRIGNEQYF.